What follows are 25 T cell receptor beta chains derived from one specimen sequenced in a study of T cell repertoires in cytomegalovirus infection. TCRdb called the reads again in MiXCR, with one record for every CDR3 protein. The table lists more than 85,000 distinct CDR3 sequences, around a quarter of them singletons. The sequencing sample was made of CD8+ T cells from PBMCs. Receptors were obtained from a human donor in good health (CMV status not recorded). Some clones in this sample may be carry-over from other donors' samples.

This clonotype was counted many times. The rearrangement links TRBV2 to TRBJ2-7; 10 nucleotides match TRBD2. Germline assignment: CDR1 SNHLY and CDR2 FYNNEI. With V trimmed by 4 bases and J by 2 bases, 5 bases remained unmatched. CDR3 length equals 15 residues. CDR3 loop: CASSASGGPTYEQYF. CDR3 in DNA: TGTGCCAGCAGTGCTAGCGGGGGTCCCACCTACGAGCAGTACTTC.

To note about this clonotype: A read error may be the cause here, since a much bigger clone is one base away. The chain is built from TRBV7-6 and TRBJ2-1; D may match TRBD1 or TRBD2 (5 bases each). The CDR3 sequence is 14 residues long. Germline V gene data show CDR1 as SGHVS and CDR2 as FNYEAQ. Here the CDR3 DNA reads TGTGCCAACAGCCTGGGGGTGTTGGATGGTGAGCAGTTCTTC. The encoded protein is CANSLGVLDGEQFF.

At least ten counts were recorded for this clonotype. The CDR3 here is CASSFPKDRHFTDTQYF. In DNA, the CDR3 is TGTGCCAGCAGTTTCCCCAAAGACAGACACTTTACAGATACGCAGTATTTT. This rearrangement joins TRBV28 to TRBJ2-3; a possible D gene is TRBD1 (5 bases). Germline CDR1 is MDHEN and CDR2 is SYDVKM. V dropped 3 bases and J dropped 3 bases, with 19 bases sitting between them. The CDR3 covers 17 residues.

The V gene is TRBV20-1, the J gene TRBJ2-1, with D perhaps matching TRBD1 or TRBD2 (5 bases each). Germline CDR1 reads DFQATT; CDR2 reads SNEGSKA (reference sequence). Trimming removed 6 bases at V and 4 bases at J, with 19 bases between. The CDR3 is 15 residues long. The CDR3 is CSATPRDGEYNEQFF. CDR3 nucleotide sequence: TGCAGTGCCACGCCCCGGGACGGCGAATACAATGAGCAGTTCTTC.

The chain has TRBV7-9 and TRBJ2-1, with D unclear. CDR1 SEHNR and CDR2 FQNEAQ come from the germline V gene (reference sequence). The V end lost 5 bases, the J end lost 6 bases, and 11 bases lay between the germline ends. CDR3 length equals 13 residues. CDR3 residues: CASSPIGSNEQFF. In DNA form, the CDR3 reads TGTGCCAGCAGCCCCATCGGTAGCAATGAGCAGTTCTTC.

This clonotype was observed at least ten times. V usage is TRBV20-1 and J usage is TRBJ2-7, with D perhaps TRBD2 (6 bases). Trimming removed 1 base at V and 3 bases at J, with 13 bases between. The CDR3 consists of 14 residues. CDR1 and CDR2 from the germline V gene are DFQATT and SNEGSKA (reference sequence). Written as DNA, the CDR3 is TGCAGTGCTAGAGGACTAGATTCCTTCTACGAGCAGTACTTC. As protein: CSARGLDSFYEQYF.

This clonotype has ten or more counts. The chain recombines TRBV7-2 with TRBJ2-1; maybe TRBD1 (5 bases). Germline CDR1 and CDR2: SGHTA and FQGNSA. Trimming shortened V by 5 bases and J by 3 bases, and 11 bases separated the two germline ends. This CDR3 is 14 amino acids long. The CDR3 nucleotides are TGTGCCAGCAGCCCCGACAGTATCTACAATGAGCAGTTCTTC. Residues: CASSPDSIYNEQFF.

The V gene is TRBV4-3, the J gene TRBJ2-5; 9 nucleotides agree with TRBD1. V gave up 0 bases and J gave up 3 bases; unmatched junction bases: 20. The CDR3 is 21 residues long. CDR1 and CDR2 (germline): LGHNA, YSLEER. CDR3 loop: CASSQDGVMTGGTRGEETQYF. In DNA, the CDR3 is TGCGCCAGCAGCCAAGATGGTGTCATGACAGGGGGGACAAGGGGGGAAGAGACCCAGTACTTC.

This chain joins TRBV28 and TRBJ1-1; no clear D. Germline V lookup: CDR1 MDHEN, CDR2 SYDVKM. V dropped 10 bases and J dropped 0 bases, with 12 bases sitting between them. The CDR3 consists of 13 residues. This chain's CDR3 is CATSSGMNTEAFF. The CDR3 DNA reads as TGTGCCACCTCAAGCGGAATGAACACTGAAGCTTTCTTT.

The chain uses TRBV27 and TRBJ2-1; D gene unclear. Trimming took off 3 bases at V and 9 bases at J, with 15 bases between the two ends. Germline V gene data show CDR1 as MNHEY and CDR2 as SMNVEV (reference sequence). CDR3 length equals 14 residues. This CDR3 reads CASSFSGYLAEQFF. The CDR3 coding sequence is TGTGCCAGCAGTTTTAGTGGCTACTTAGCTGAGCAGTTCTTC.

This clonotype has only a few counts. This rearrangement joins TRBV4-1 to TRBJ2-2; D is perhaps TRBD2 (5 bases). V lost 3 bases to trimming and J lost 2 bases, with 19 bases between them. The CDR3 is made up of 18 amino acids. Per germline, CDR1 MGHRA and CDR2 YSYEKL. The CDR3 DNA reads TGCGCCAGCAGCCACCGCCCCGAGGAGGAATTAAACACCGGGGAGCTGTTTTTT. This gives the protein CASSHRPEEELNTGELFF.

This clonotype appeared many times. The CDR3 loop reads CASSRTGGNEQYF. The CDR3 DNA follows: TGTGCCAGCAGCCGGACAGGGGGCAACGAGCAGTACTTC. V gene TRBV7-8 combines with J gene TRBJ2-7; 11 bases are a match to TRBD1. J gave up 5 bases and V 5 bases, and 2 bases lay outside the gene matches. CDR1 and CDR2 from the germline V gene are SGHVS and FQNEAQ. The CDR3 loop spans 13 amino acids.

Ten or more counts support this clonotype. DNA for the CDR3: TGTGCCACCACTAGCCGGGACTCGGGAACTACTGAAGCTTTCTTT. Encoded protein: CATTSRDSGTTEAFF. V usage is TRBV10-3 and J usage is TRBJ1-1; D is perhaps TRBD1 (5 bases). V lost 10 bases and J 5 bases, leaving 23 bases between the germline ends. The V gene's germline CDR1 is ENHRY and CDR2 SYGVKD. The CDR3 has 15 residues.

This clonotype showed up many times. The rearrangement uses TRBV5-4 and TRBJ2-7; 7 nucleotides align to TRBD2. Looked up from germline, CDR1 is SGHNT and CDR2 is YYREEE (reference sequence). The CDR3 loop spans 17 amino acids. Germline trimming cut 0 bases from V and 0 bases from J; bases unmatched to any gene: 9. DNA for the CDR3: TGTGCCAGCAGCTTGGCCGGAGCGGGGCTTAGCTCCTACGAGCAGTACTTC. Its translation: CASSLAGAGLSSYEQYF.

V usage is TRBV15 and J usage is TRBJ2-7, with 16 bases aligning to TRBD2. Germline trimming cut 4 bases from V and 3 bases from J; bases unmatched to any gene: 3. The CDR3 extends over 16 amino acids. Germline CDR1 and CDR2: LNHNV and YYDKDF (reference sequence). CDR3: CATSTGTSGRVYEQYF. CDR3 DNA sequence: TGTGCCACCAGCACTGGGACTAGCGGGAGGGTCTACGAGCAGTACTTC.

The chain uses TRBV7-9 and TRBJ2-1, with TRBD1 matching over 9 bases. V lost 5 bases, J lost 5 bases, and 4 bases stayed unmatched. Germline loops: CDR1 SEHNR, CDR2 FQNEAQ (reference sequence). The CDR3 is 14 amino acids. The CDR3: CASSHRDRDNEQFF. CDR3 nucleotides: TGTGCCAGCAGCCACCGGGACAGGGACAATGAGCAGTTCTTC.

This clonotype was counted at least ten times. The genes are TRBV25-1 and TRBJ2-2; the D gene is possibly TRBD2 (7 bases). V was pared by 4 bases and J by 7 bases, with 13 bases between. The CDR3 consists of 14 residues. In germline, CDR1 is MGHDK, CDR2 SYGVNS. The CDR3 spells CASSARGGDGELFF. DNA of the CDR3: TGTGCCAGCAGTGCCAGGGGAGGGGACGGGGAGCTGTTTTTT.

V is TRBV20-1 and J is TRBJ1-1, with no clear D. CDR1 and CDR2 (germline): DFQATT, SNEGSKA (reference sequence). Between the trimmed V and J ends, which lost 3 bases and 3 bases, there was a span of 11 bases. The CDR3 has 13 amino acids. The CDR3 sequence is CSARASGHTEAFF. The CDR3 DNA is TGCAGTGCTAGGGCGTCGGGTCACACTGAAGCTTTCTTT.

Ten or more counts support this clonotype. The chain is built from TRBV7-6 and TRBJ1-1, with no clear D. The germline V gene has CDR1 SGHVS and CDR2 FNYEAQ. Trimming took off 3 bases at V and 1 base at J, with 6 bases between the two ends. The CDR3 totals 13 residues. As DNA, the CDR3 is TGTGCCAGCAGCTTGGGTGAGAACACTGAAGCTTTCTTT. This encodes CASSLGENTEAFF.

The chain carries TRBV5-1 and TRBJ2-7; either TRBD1 or TRBD2 may supply D (6 bases each). Germline V gives CDR1 SGHRS, CDR2 YFSETQ. V was cut by 5 bases and J by 1 base, with 16 bases left in between. The CDR3 sequence is 15 residues long. The CDR3 coding sequence is TGCGCCAGCAGGCGAAGAAGGGGGGCTTCCTACGAGCAGTACTTC. Translation gives CASRRRRGASYEQYF.

This clonotype has at least ten counts. The rearrangement links TRBV7-2 to TRBJ2-1; 11 bases map to TRBD2. The CDR3 runs to 14 residues. Germline assignment: CDR1 SGHTA and CDR2 FQGNSA. V was clipped by 5 bases and J by 9 bases; unmatched bases: 6. The CDR3 DNA sequence: TGTGCCAGCAGCCCACTAGCGGGGGTAGTTGAGCAGTTCTTC. The encoded protein is CASSPLAGVVEQFF.

The chain employs TRBV12-3 or TRBV12-4 and TRBJ1-2; D is ambiguous. The CDR3 extends over 12 amino acids. The V end was cut by 7 bases, the J end by 7 bases, with 13 bases between. The CDR3 here is CASKSPSAGYTF. The CDR3 coding sequence is TGTGCCAGCAAATCACCATCGGCTGGCTACACCTTC.

This clonotype was observed a handful of times. V gene TRBV6-2 or TRBV6-3 combines with J gene TRBJ2-7; no clear D gene. This CDR3 has 13 residues. V was clipped by 4 bases and J by 6 bases, with 13 bases between them. CDR1 and CDR2 from the germline V gene are MNHEY and SVGEGT. The CDR3: CASSSRELSEQYF. CDR3 in DNA: TGTGCCAGCAGTTCTAGGGAATTATCCGAGCAGTACTTC.

This clonotype was found many times. The chain is built from TRBV29-1 and TRBJ2-1, with D perhaps TRBD1 (5 bases). V was clipped by 7 bases and J by 0 bases, with 10 bases between them. Germline V lookup: CDR1 SQVTM, CDR2 ANQGSEA. This CDR3 is 13 amino acids long. The DNA of the CDR3 is TGCAGCGCGCCGGACAACTCCTACAATGAGCAGTTCTTC. It yields the protein CSAPDNSYNEQFF.

There are many counts of this clonotype. This chain joins TRBV10-2 and TRBJ2-1; D not certain. The CDR3 has 14 residues. The V gene lost 0 bases and the J gene lost 8 bases, with 11 bases spanning the gap. Germline CDR1 and CDR2: WSHSY and SAAADI. The CDR3 nucleotides are TGCGCCAGCAGTGAGTCTAAGGGTAGGCATGAGCAGTTCTTC. This codes for CASSESKGRHEQFF.